This T cell receptor (beta chain) was documented in a study of OX40 agonist ivuxolimab in advanced cancers. About the study: Ivuxolimab doses were 0.01, 0.1, 0.3, 1.5, 3 or 10 mg/kg every 2 weeks. Study-wide points: The study found that CD8+ T cells averaged more expanded clones than CD4+.

Profiling relied on immunoSEQ multiplex PCR, and the TCRdb table lists in-frame clones only, not all of them. Here the sample spans 75,000 to 95,000 clones, roughly 90% being singletons. The timepoints at which blood was sampled were baseline, cycle 4 day 1, and cycle 7 day 1. In regard to this clone: Its antigen is unknown.

CDR3 length: 15 amino acids. Germline lookup yields CDR1 MNHEY and CDR2 SMNVEV (reference sequence). After removal of 0 bases from V and 4 bases from J, the junction contained 6 bases not matched to a gene. V and J are TRBV27 and TRBJ2-7, with 7 bases identical to TRBD2. The source of this sequence is an adult with an advanced solid tumor such as melanoma, head and neck, liver or kidney cancer. The sample was CD4+ or CD8+ T cells sorted from blood, taken in a trial of the OX40 agonist ivuxolimab. The CDR3 DNA follows: TGTGCCAGCAGTTTATCCAGACTAGCAGGATACGAGCAGTACTTC. It yields the protein CASSLSRLAGYEQYF.